These T cell receptor beta chains were read from a single sample in a study of blood T cell repertoires in COVID-19. The method was immunoSEQ multiplex PCR; TCRdb's version includes in-frame clones alone and lacks a portion of them. This table holds roughly 52,000 clones, approximately 82% found once. The sequencing sample was made of peripheral blood. The receptors here all came from a human donor in a cohort sampled during active or convalescent COVID-19. The CDR3 runs from the conserved cysteine through the conserved F or W. Each record gives: CDR3 length, J gene, V gene, D gene, clone size, CDR3 DNA, CDR3 protein. A D gene is named only where the DNA matches it firmly. The size of a clone is reported for some rows only, either as once, few or many, or as a class for expanded clones.

15 TRBJ2-7 TRBV4-3 - - TGCGCCAGCAGCCAAGGGGTCGGACAGATCTACGAGCAGTACTTC CASSQGVGQIYEQYF
14 TRBJ1-2 TRBV6-6 - - TGTGCCAGCAGTTACGGGTCAGGGAACTATGGCTACACCTTC CASSYGSGNYGYTF
15 TRBJ2-7 TRBV6-1 TRBD1 once TGTGCCAGCAGTGAAGTCGGACAGGACTCCTACGAGCAGTACTTC CASSEVGQDSYEQYF
15 TRBJ2-7 TRBV3-1/TRBV3-2 - - TGTGCCAGCAGCCAAGCCGCGCCGGTCAACTACGAGCAGTACTTC CASSQAAPVNYEQYF
12 TRBJ2-7 TRBV12-3/TRBV12-4 TRBD2 few TGTGCCAGCAGTTGGGGGGGATCCGAGCAGTACTTC CASSWGGSEQYF
15 TRBJ1-5 TRBV5-6 TRBD1 - TGTGCCAGCAGCTTGAGGGGGCATAGCAATCAGCCCCAGCATTTT CASSLRGHSNQPQHF
15 TRBJ1-5 TRBV6-5 - few TGTGCCAGCAGTTACGCAGGGAATAGCAATCAGCCCCAGCATTTT CASSYAGNSNQPQHF
17 TRBJ1-2 TRBV29-1 TRBD1 - TGCAGCGCCACTTCGGTGCAGGGGGCCCAAGCTAACTATGGCTACACCTTC CSATSVQGAQANYGYTF
14 TRBJ2-7 TRBV11-2 - - TGTGCCAGCAGCTTAGGGACAGAGTCCTACGAGCAGTACTTC CASSLGTESYEQYF
14 TRBJ1-2 TRBV9 - - TGTGCCAGCAGCGTAGACCGGGGGAGCTATGGCTACACCTTC CASSVDRGSYGYTF
15 TRBJ1-2 TRBV4-3 TRBD1 - TGCGCCAGCAGCCAAGAAACGCAGGGGGCAGTTGGCTACACCTTC CASSQETQGAVGYTF
14 TRBJ2-6 TRBV7-9 - few TGTGCCAGCAGCCTGGGGGCGGGGGCCAACGTCCTGACTTTC CASSLGAGANVLTF
14 TRBJ2-7 TRBV19 - few TGTGCCAGTAGTACACAGGTTTTCTCCTACGAGCAGTACTTC CASSTQVFSYEQYF
17 TRBJ2-7 TRBV4-1 TRBD2 - TGCGCCAGCAGCCAAGATCAGCTAGCGGGTTTAATGGTCGAGCAGTACTTC CASSQDQLAGLMVEQYF
15 TRBJ2-3 TRBV9 - - TGTGCCAGCAGCGTGACAGGGACTAGCACAGATACGCAGTATTTT CASSVTGTSTDTQYF
17 TRBJ2-3 TRBV7-8 - - TGTGCCAGCAGCTTAGTGGGTATTGGAGGGGGGGCAGATACGCAGTATTTT CASSLVGIGGGADTQYF
16 TRBJ2-2 TRBV7-2 TRBD2 - TGTGCCAGCAGCCGTACTAGCGGCGCGAACACCGGGGAGCTGTTTTTT CASSRTSGANTGELFF
16 TRBJ2-2 TRBV18 - - TGTGCCAGCTCCCAACAGACCCTCGCGAACACCGGGGAGCTGTTTTTT CASSQQTLANTGELFF
15 TRBJ1-5 TRBV27 - once TGTGCCAGCAGTTTATCCGGGCGGGGGAATCAGCCCCAGCATTTT CASSLSGRGNQPQHF
15 TRBJ2-5 TRBV6-5 TRBD1 - TGTGCCAGCAGTCTATGGACAGGGCAGGGAGAGACCCAGTACTTC CASSLWTGQGETQYF
17 TRBJ1-1 TRBV19 TRBD1 - TGTGCCAGTAGTTTTCACGCCTCTGGGACAGGGAACACTGAAGCTTTCTTT CASSFHASGTGNTEAFF
14 TRBJ2-7 TRBV3-1/TRBV3-2 - - TGTGCCAGCAGCCAAGTTAGCAGGGTCTACGAGCAGTACTTC CASSQVSRVYEQYF
18 TRBJ2-2 TRBV7-2 TRBD1 - TGTGCCAGCAGCCCGTCCGGTCCGGGACAGGGGCGAACCGGGGAGCTGTTTTTT CASSPSGPGQGRTGELFF
16 TRBJ2-2 TRBV5-4 TRBD2 - TGTGCCAGCACCCAGGGCGGGGGGGAAAACACCGGGGAGCTGTTTTTT CASTQGGGENTGELFF
13 TRBJ2-1 TRBV18 TRBD1 - TGTGCCAGCTCACCCGGACAGGGCGATGAGCAGTTCTTC CASSPGQGDEQFF
13 TRBJ1-1 TRBV6-5 TRBD1 - TGTGCCAGCAGTCTTGGACAGGGAACTGAAGCTTTCTTT CASSLGQGTEAFF
12 TRBJ2-3 TRBV7-9 - few TGTGCCAGCAGCTTATCTGCAGATACGCAGTATTTT CASSLSADTQYF
16 TRBJ1-6 TRBV7-9 TRBD1 - TGTGCCAGCAGCCAAGCCGGGACAGGGAGGAATTCACCCCTCCACTTT CASSQAGTGRNSPLHF
16 TRBJ1-1 TRBV5-8 TRBD1 - TGTGCCAGCAGCTTGGGATTTAGGACAGGGGCCCTAGGGGCTTTCTTT CASSLGFRTGALGAFF
18 TRBJ2-2 TRBV3-1/TRBV3-2 TRBD1 - TGTGCCAGCAGCTATTATCCCGGGACAGGGGGGAACACCGGGGAGCTGTTTTTT CASSYYPGTGGNTGELFF
15 TRBJ1-2 TRBV7-9 - - TGTGCCAGCAGCTTAGAGCGGGAATTGGTCGGGGGCTACACCTTC CASSLERELVGGYTF
15 TRBJ1-4 TRBV4-2 - - TGTGCCAGCAGCCAAGTTGGGGGGAATAATGAAAAACTGTTTTTT CASSQVGGNNEKLFF
14 TRBJ1-1 TRBV11-2 - - TGTGCCAGCAGCTCACAGGCCATGAACACTGAAGCTTTCTTT CASSSQAMNTEAFF
19 TRBJ1-6 TRBV19 - - TGTGCCAGTAGTCCTACCCCCCTGGGGGGAGGCTCCTATAATTCACCCCTCCACTTT CASSPTPLGGGSYNSPLHF
17 TRBJ2-3 TRBV9 TRBD2 - TGTGCCAGCAGCAGTGTTTTGGGACTAGACCTCACAGATACGCAGTATTTT CASSSVLGLDLTDTQYF
15 TRBJ2-7 TRBV7-2 TRBD2 - TGTGCCAGCAGCCCAGGACTAGATCTAGACCACGAGCAGTACTTC CASSPGLDLDHEQYF
16 TRBJ2-3 TRBV7-3 TRBD2 few TGTGCCAGCAGCTCCTCCCGGACTAGCGGAACAGATACGCAGTATTTT CASSSSRTSGTDTQYF
14 TRBJ2-2 TRBV6-5 TRBD2 - TGTGCCAGCAGTCCCGGGATAGCGGGGCGGCTCCTGTTTTTT CASSPGIAGRLLFF
16 TRBJ1-2 TRBV6-2/TRBV6-3 TRBD1 - TGTGCCAGCAGCCCCGGGACAGGGGGCTTTCTACATGGCTACACCTTC CASSPGTGGFLHGYTF
15 TRBJ1-3 TRBV4-2 TRBD1 - TGTGCCAGCAGCCCCGAGGGGGCTAGAGAAAACACCATATATTTT CASSPEGARENTIYF
13 TRBJ1-1 TRBV7-2 - - TGTGCCAGCAGCCCATGGGGGGTCACTGAAGCTTTCTTT CASSPWGVTEAFF
16 TRBJ1-4 TRBV3-1/TRBV3-2 TRBD1 - TGTGCCAGCAGCCTACGACAGGGACTGAGGGGAGAAAAACTGTTTTTT CASSLRQGLRGEKLFF
15 TRBJ1-1 TRBV7-2 TRBD1 - TGTGCCAGCAGCTTAACCACAGGGGGCGCGGGTGAAGCTTTCTTT CASSLTTGGAGEAFF
13 TRBJ2-2 TRBV6-2/TRBV6-3 - - TGTGCCAGCAGTAAAACAGGGCCCGGGGAGCTGTTTTTT CASSKTGPGELFF